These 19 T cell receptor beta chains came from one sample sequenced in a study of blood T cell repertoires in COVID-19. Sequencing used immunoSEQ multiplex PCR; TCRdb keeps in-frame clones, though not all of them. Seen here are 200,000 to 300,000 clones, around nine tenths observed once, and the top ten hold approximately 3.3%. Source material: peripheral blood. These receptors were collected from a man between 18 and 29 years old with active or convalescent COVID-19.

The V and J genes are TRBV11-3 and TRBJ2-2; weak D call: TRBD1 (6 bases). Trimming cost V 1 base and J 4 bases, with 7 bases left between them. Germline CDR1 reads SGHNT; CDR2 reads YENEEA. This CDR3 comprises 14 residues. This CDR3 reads CASSLVGGTGELFF. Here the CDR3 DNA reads TGTGCCAGCAGCTTAGTAGGGGGCACCGGGGAGCTGTTTTTT.

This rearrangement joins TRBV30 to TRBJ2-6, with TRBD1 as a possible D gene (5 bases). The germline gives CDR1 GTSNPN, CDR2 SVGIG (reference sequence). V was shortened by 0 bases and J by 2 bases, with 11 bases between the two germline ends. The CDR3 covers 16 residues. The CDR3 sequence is CAWSVQALPGANVLTF. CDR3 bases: TGTGCCTGGAGTGTACAGGCCCTCCCTGGGGCCAACGTCCTGACTTTC.

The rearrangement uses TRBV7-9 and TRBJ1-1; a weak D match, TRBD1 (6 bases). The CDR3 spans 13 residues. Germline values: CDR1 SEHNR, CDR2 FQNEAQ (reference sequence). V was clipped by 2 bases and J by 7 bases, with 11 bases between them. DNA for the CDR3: TGTGCCAGCAGCTTATTAGGACAGCTTGAAGCTTTCTTT. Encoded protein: CASSLLGQLEAFF. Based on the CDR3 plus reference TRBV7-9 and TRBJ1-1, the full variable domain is DTGVSQNPRHKITKRGQNVTFRCDPISEHNRLYWYRQTLGQGPEFLTYFQNEAQLEKSRLLSDRFSAERPKGSFSTLEIQRTEQGDSAMYLCASSLLGQLEAFFGQGTRLTVV.

CDR3 loop: CASSELATGELFF. As DNA, the CDR3 is TGCGCCAGCAGCGAACTAGCCACCGGGGAGCTGTTTTTT. The chain has TRBV4-3 and TRBJ2-2, with a weak D call TRBD2 (6 bases). CDR1 and CDR2 (germline): LGHNA, YSLEER. Trimming shortened V by 5 bases and J by 4 bases, and 8 bases separated the two germline ends. CDR3 size: 13 residues.

CDR3 protein: CAWSVSYGYTF. The CDR3 DNA is TGTGCCTGGAGTGTGAGCTATGGCTACACCTTC. V usage is TRBV30 and J usage is TRBJ1-2; D is undetermined. Germline V gene sequence: CDR1 GTSNPN, CDR2 SVGIG (reference sequence). V lost 0 bases, J lost 4 bases, and 3 bases lay in between. The CDR3 extends over 11 amino acids.

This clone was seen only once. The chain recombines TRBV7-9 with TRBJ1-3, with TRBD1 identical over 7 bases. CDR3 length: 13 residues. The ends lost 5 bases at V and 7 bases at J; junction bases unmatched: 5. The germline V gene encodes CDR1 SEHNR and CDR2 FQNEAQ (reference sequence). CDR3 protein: CASSRTGGNTIYF. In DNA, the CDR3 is TGTGCCAGCAGCCGGACAGGCGGGAACACCATATATTTT.

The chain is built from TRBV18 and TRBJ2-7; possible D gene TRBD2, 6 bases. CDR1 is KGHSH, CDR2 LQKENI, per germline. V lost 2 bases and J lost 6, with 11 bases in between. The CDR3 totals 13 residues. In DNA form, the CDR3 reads TGTGCCAGCTCACCAAGAGGAGCGGGCGAGCAGTACTTC. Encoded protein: CASSPRGAGEQYF.

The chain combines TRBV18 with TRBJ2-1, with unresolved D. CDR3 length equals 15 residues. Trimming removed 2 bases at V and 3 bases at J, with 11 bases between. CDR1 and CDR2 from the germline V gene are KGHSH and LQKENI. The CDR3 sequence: CASSPGGINYNEQFF. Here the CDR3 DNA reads TGTGCCAGCTCACCAGGTGGCATCAACTACAATGAGCAGTTCTTC.

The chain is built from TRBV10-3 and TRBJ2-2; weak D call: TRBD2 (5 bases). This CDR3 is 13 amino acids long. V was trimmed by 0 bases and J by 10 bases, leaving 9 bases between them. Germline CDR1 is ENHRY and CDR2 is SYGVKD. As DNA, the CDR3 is TGTGCCATCAGTGAGTCGGCGGGTTCGGAGCTGTTTTTT. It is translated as CAISESAGSELFF.

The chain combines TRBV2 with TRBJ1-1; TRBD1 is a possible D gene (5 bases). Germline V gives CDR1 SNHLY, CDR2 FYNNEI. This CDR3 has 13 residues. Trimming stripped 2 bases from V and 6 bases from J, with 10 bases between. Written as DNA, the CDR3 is TGTGCCAGCAGTGAATGGGGGGGTGCTGAAGCTTTCTTT. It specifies CASSEWGGAEAFF.

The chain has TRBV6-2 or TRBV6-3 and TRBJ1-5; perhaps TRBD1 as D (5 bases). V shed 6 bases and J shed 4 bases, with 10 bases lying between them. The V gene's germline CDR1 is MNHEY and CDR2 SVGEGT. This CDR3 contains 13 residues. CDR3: CASSRQINQPQHF. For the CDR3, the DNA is TGTGCCAGCAGCCGACAGATTAATCAGCCCCAGCATTTT.

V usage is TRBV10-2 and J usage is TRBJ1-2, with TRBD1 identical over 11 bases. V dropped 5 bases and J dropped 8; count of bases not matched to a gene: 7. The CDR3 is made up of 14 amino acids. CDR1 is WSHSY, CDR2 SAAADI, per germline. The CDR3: CASSQDRGLGGYTF. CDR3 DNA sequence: TGCGCCAGCAGTCAGGACAGGGGGCTAGGAGGCTACACCTTC.

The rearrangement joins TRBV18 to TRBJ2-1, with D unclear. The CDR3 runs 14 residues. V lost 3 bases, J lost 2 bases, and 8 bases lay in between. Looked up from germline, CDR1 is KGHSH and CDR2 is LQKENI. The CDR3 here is CASSPLTTYNEQFF. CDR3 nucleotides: TGTGCCAGCTCACCCCTAACCACCTACAATGAGCAGTTCTTC.

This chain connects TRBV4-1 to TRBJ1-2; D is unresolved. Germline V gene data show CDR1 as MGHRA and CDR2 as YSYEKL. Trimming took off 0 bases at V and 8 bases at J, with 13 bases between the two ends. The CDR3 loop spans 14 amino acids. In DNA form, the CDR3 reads TGCGCCAGCAGCCAAGAGGGCCTCACCCGCGGCTACACCTTC. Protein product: CASSQEGLTRGYTF.

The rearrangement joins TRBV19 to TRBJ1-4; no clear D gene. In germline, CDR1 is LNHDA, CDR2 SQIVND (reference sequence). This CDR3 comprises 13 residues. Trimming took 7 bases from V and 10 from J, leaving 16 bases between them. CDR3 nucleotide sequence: TGTGCCAGTAATCGGGGTACTATCGGAAAACTGTTTTTT. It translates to CASNRGTIGKLFF.

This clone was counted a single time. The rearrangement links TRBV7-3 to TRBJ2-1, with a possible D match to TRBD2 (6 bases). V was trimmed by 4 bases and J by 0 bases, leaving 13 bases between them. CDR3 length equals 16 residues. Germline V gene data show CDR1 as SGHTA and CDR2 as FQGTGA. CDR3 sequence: CASSSGGASSYNEQFF. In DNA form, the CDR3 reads TGTGCCAGCAGCTCGGGCGGGGCCAGCTCCTACAATGAGCAGTTCTTC.

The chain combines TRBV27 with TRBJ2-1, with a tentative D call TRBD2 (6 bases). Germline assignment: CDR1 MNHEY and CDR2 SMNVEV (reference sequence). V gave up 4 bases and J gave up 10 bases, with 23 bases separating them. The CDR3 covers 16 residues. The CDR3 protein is CASSSGGTLWLKEQFF. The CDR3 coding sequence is TGTGCCAGCAGTTCTGGCGGGACTCTCTGGTTAAAGGAGCAGTTCTTC.

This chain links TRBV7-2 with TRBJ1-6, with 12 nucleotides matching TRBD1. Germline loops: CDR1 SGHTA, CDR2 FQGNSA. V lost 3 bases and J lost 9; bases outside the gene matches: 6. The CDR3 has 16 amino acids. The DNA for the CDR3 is TGTGCCAGCAGCTTTTCCGGGACAGGGGGCGGTTCACCCCTCCACTTT. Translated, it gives CASSFSGTGGGSPLHF.

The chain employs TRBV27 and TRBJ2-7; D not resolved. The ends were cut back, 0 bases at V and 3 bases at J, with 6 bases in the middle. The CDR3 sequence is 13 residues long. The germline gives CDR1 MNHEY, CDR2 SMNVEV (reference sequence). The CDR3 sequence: CASSLSEFYEQYF. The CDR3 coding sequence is TGTGCCAGCAGTTTATCCGAGTTCTACGAGCAGTACTTC.